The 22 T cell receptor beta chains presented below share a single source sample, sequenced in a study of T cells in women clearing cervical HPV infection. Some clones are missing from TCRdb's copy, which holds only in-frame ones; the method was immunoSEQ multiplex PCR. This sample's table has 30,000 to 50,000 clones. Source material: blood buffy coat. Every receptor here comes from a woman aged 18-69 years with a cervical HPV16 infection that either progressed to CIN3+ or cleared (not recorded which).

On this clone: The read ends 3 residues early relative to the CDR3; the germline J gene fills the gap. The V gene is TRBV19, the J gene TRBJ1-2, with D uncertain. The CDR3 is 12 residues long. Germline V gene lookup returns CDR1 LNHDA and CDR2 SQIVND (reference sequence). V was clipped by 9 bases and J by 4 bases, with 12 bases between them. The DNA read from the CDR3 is TGTGCCAGCCAAGGGTCGAGCTATGGC. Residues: CASQGSSYG. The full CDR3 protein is CASQGSSYGYTF.

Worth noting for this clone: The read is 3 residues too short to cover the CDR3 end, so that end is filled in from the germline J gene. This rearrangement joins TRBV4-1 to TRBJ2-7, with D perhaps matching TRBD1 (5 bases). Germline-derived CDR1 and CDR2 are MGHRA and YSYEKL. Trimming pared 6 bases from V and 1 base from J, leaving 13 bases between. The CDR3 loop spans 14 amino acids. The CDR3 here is CASSVQGSSYEQYF. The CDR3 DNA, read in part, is TGCGCCAGCAGTGTCCAGGGATCTTCCTACGAG.

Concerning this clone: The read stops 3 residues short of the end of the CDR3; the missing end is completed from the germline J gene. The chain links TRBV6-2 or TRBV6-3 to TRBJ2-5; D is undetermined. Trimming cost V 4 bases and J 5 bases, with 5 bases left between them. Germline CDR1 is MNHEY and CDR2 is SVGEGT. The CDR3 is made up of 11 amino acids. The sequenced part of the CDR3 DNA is TGTGCCAGCAGTTCTCGTGAGACC. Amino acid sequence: CASSSRET. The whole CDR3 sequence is CASSSRETQYF.

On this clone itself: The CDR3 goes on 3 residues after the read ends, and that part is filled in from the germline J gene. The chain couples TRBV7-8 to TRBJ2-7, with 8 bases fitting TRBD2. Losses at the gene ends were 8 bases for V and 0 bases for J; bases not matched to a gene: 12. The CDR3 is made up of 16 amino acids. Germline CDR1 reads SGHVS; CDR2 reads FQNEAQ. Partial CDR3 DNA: TGTGCCAGCTCCTCATGGGGGAGCGGGAGCTCCTACGAG. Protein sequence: CASSSWGSGSSYE. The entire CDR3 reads CASSSWGSGSSYEQYF.

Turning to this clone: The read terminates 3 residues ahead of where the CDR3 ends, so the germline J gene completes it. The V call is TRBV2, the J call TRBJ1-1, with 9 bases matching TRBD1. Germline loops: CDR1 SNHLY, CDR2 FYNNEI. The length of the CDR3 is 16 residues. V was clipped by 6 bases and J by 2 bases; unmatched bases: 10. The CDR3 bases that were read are TGTGCCAGCAGGGATGGGACAGGGTCGATTAACACTGAA. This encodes CASRDGTGSINTE. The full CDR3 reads CASRDGTGSINTEAFF. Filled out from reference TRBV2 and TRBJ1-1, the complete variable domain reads EPEVTQTPSHQVTQMGQEVILRCVPISNHLYFYWYRQILGQKVEFLVSFYNNEISEKSEIFDDQFSVERPDGSNFTLKIRSTKLEDSAMYFCASRDGTGSINTEAFFGQGTRLTVV.

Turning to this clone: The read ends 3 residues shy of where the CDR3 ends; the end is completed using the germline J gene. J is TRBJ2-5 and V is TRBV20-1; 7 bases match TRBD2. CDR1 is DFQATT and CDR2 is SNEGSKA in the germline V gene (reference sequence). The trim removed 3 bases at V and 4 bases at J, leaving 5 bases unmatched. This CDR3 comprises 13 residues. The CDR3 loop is CSASGTKAETQYF. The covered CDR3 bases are TGCAGTGCTAGCGGGACTAAGGCAGAGACC.

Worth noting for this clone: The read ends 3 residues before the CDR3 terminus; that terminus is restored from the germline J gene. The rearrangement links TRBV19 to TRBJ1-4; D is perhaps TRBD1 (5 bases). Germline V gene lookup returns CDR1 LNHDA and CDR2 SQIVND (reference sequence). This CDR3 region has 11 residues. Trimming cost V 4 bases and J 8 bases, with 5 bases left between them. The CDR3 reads CASSRQEKLFF. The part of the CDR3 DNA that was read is TGTGCCAGTAGTAGACAGGAAAAA.

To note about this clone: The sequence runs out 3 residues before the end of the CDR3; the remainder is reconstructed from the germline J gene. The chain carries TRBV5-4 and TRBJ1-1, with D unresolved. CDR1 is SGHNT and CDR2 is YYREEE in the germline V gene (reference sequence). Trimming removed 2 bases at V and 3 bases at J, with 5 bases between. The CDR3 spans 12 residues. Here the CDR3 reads CASSLKDTEAFF. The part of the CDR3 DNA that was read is TGTGCCAGCAGCTTAAAGGACACTGAA.

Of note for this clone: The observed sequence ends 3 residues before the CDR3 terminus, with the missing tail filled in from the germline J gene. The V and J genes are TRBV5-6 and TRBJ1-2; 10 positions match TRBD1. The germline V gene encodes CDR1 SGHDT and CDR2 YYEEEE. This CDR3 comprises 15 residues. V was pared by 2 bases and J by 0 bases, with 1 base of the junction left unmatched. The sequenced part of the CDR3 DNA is TGTGCCAGCAGCTTAGGACAGGGGGCTAACTATGGC. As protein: CASSLGQGANYG. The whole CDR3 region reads CASSLGQGANYGYTF.

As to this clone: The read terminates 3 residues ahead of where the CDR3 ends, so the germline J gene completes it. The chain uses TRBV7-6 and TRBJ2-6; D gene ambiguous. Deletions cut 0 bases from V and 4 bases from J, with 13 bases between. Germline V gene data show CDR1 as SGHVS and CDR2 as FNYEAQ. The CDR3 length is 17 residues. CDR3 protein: CASSLAQAGGGANVLTF. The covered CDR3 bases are TGTGCCAGCAGCTTAGCGCAGGCAGGTGGAGGGGCCAACGTC.

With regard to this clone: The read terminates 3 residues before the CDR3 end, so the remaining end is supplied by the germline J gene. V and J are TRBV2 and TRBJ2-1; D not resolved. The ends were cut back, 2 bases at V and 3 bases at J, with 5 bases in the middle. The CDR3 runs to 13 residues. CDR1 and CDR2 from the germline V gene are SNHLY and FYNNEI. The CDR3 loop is CASSERHYNEQFF. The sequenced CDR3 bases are TGTGCCAGCAGTGAAAGGCACTACAATGAG.

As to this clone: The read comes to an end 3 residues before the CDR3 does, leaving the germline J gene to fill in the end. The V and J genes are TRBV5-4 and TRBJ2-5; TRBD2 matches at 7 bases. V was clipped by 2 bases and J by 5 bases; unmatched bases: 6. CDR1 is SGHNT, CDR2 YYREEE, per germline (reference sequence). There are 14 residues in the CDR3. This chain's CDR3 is CASSFSGGTETQYF. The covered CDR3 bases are TGTGCCAGCAGCTTCTCCGGGGGGACGGAGACC.

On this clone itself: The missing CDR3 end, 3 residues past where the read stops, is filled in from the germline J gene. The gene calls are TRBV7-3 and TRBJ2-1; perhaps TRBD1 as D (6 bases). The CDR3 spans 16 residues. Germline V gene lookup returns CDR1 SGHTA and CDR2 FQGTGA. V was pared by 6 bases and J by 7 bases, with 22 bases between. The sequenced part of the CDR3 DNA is TGTGCCAGCAGAGATACACGGGACAAACGAGGTAATGAG. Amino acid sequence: CASRDTRDKRGNE. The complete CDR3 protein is CASRDTRDKRGNEQFF. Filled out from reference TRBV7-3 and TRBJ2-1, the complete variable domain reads GAGVSQTPSNKVTEKGKYVELRCDPISGHTALYWYRQSLGQGPEFLIYFQGTGAADDSGLPNDRFFAVRPEGSVSTLKIQRTERGDSAVYLCASRDTRDKRGNEQFFGPGTRLTVL.

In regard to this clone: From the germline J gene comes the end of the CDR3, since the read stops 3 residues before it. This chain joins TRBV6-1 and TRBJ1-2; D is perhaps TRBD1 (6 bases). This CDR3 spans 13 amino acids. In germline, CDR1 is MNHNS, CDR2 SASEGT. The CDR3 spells CASSEPQLGGYTF. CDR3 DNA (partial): TGTGCCAGCAGTGAACCCCAGTTAGGGGGA.

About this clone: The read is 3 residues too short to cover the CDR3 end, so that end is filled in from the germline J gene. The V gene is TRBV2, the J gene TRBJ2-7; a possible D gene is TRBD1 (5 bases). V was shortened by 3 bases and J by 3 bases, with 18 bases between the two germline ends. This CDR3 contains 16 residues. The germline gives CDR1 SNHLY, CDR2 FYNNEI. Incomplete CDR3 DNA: TGTGCCAGCAGTGACTCTGCGGCGACAGCAATCTACGAG. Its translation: CASSDSAATAIYE. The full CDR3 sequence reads CASSDSAATAIYEQYF.

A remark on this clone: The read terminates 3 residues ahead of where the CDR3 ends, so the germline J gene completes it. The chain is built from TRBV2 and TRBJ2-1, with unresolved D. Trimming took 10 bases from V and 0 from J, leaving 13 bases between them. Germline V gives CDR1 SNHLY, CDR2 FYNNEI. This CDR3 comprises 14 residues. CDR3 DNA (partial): TGTGCCACCCAAGACACGAGCTCCTACAATGAG. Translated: CATQDTSSYNE. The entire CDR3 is CATQDTSSYNEQFF.

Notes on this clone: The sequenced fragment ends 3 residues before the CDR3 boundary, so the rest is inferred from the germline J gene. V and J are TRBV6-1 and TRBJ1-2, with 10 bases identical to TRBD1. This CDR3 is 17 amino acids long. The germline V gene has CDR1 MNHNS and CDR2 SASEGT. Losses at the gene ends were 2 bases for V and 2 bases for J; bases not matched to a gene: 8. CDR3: CASSETLDRGRNYGYTF. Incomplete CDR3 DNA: TGTGCCAGCAGTGAAACCCTCGACAGGGGGCGAAACTATGGC.

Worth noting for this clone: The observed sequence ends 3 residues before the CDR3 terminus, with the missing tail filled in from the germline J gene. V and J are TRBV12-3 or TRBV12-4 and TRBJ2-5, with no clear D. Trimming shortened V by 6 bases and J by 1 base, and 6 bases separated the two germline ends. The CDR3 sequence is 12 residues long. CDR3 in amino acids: CASRSGQETQYF. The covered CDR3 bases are TGTGCCAGCAGGTCGGGCCAAGAGACC.

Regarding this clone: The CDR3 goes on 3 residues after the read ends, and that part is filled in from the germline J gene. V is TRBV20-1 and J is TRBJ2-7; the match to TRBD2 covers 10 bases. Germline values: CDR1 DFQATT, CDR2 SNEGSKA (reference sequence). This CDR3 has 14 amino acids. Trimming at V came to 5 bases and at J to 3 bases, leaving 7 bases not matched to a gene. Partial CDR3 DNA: TGCAGTGCTTTAACAAGCGGGGGGGGCTACGAG. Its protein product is CSALTSGGGYE. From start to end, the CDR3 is CSALTSGGGYEQYF.

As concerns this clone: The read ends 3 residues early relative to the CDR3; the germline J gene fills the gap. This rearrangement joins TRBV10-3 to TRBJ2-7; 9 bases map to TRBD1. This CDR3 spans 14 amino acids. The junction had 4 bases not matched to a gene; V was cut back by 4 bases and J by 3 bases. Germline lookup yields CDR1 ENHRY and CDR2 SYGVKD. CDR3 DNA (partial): TGTGCCATCAGTGGGACAGGGGACCTCTACGAG. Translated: CAISGTGDLYE. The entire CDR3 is CAISGTGDLYEQYF.

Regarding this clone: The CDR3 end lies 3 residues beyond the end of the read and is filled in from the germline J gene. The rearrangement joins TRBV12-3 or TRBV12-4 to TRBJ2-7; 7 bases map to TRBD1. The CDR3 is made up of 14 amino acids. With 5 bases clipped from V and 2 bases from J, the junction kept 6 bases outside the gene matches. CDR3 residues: CASSTRQGTYEQYF. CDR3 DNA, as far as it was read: TGTGCCAGCAGTACTCGACAGGGCACCTACGAG.

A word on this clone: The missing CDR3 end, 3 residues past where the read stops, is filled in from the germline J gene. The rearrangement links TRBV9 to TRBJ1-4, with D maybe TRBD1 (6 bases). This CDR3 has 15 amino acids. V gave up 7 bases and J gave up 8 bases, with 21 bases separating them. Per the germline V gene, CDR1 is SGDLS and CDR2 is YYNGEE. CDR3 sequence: CASSVFGGAGEKLFF. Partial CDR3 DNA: TGTGCCAGCTCCGTTTTTGGGGGGGCTGGGGAAAAA. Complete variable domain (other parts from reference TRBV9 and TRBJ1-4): DSGVTQTPKHLITATGQRVTLRCSPRSGDLSVYWYQQSLDQGLQFLIQYYNGEERAKGNILERFSAQQFPDLHSELNLSSLELGDSALYFCASSVFGGAGEKLFFGSGTQLSVL.